This is a list of T cell receptor beta chains from one sample in a study of cytomegalovirus exposure and HLA in healthy donors. Clones were read by immunoSEQ multiplex PCR, and TCRdb kept only the in-frame ones, dropping some. The sample records approximately 150,000 clones, approximately 70% being singletons. The source material was PBMCs. These receptor sequences come from a man younger than 35 in good health and CMV-seropositive. Both conserved end residues are trimmed from each CDR3. The order of the fields is V gene, J gene, CDR3 protein.

v_call: TRBV29-1
j_call: TRBJ2-5
cdr3_aa: SVEAASRETQY

v_call: TRBV5-1
j_call: TRBJ2-3
cdr3_aa: ASAPGDRTDTQY

v_call: TRBV2
j_call: TRBJ1-5
cdr3_aa: ASTLISNQPQH

v_call: TRBV11-3
j_call: TRBJ1-4
cdr3_aa: ASSLGQAPEKLF

v_call: TRBV29-1
j_call: TRBJ2-3
cdr3_aa: SVWTGAQY

v_call: TRBV5-1
j_call: TRBJ1-5
cdr3_aa: ASSQGDYGNQPQH

v_call: TRBV13
j_call: TRBJ2-4
cdr3_aa: ASSWMGQTKNIQY

v_call: TRBV25-1
j_call: TRBJ2-2
cdr3_aa: ASSDRGLAGAGTGELF

v_call: TRBV27
j_call: TRBJ1-2
cdr3_aa: ASSPGQRTNYGYT

v_call: TRBV6-1
j_call: TRBJ2-1
cdr3_aa: ASNGNEQF

v_call: TRBV11-2
j_call: TRBJ2-2
cdr3_aa: ASSPRGLGWTGELF

v_call: TRBV7-9
j_call: TRBJ1-5
cdr3_aa: ASSLAARGNDQPQH

v_call: TRBV5-3
j_call: TRBJ2-2
cdr3_aa: ARSLGGGRPDTGELF